These 19 T cell receptor beta chains share one sample of origin, sequenced in a study of technical replicates of blood from a few donors (dated by TCRdb to 2017 to 2019). The receptor library was made with the immunoSEQ multiplex PCR assay. TCRdb provides this immuneACCESS table in a form limited to in-frame rearrangements. Some clones are lacking; in checked studies, under half of them reflect an unresolved V gene, and why the rest are absent is not known. This sample has under 85,000 clones in its table, and roughly 96% of those were observed once. Of the sample, 0.3% to 0.35% is held by the ten largest clones. Sequencing was performed on T cells isolated from PBMCs. These receptors originate from a human donor in good health.

A note on this clone: The junction differs from germline at one of its ends, possibly a read error. The J gene is TRBJ2-5, the V gene TRBV28; D might be TRBD1 (5 bases). Germline-derived CDR1 and CDR2 are MDHEN and SYDVKM. The CDR3 is 13 amino acids. The DNA of the CDR3 is TGTGCCAGCAGTTCCATAAACAGCGACAGTCCAGACTTC. Translated: CASSSINSDSPDF.

This chain joins TRBV7-9 and TRBJ2-2; 9 positions match TRBD1. V shed 4 bases and J 2 bases; nucleotides not matched to a gene: 2. CDR1 is SEHNR, CDR2 FQNEAQ, per germline (reference sequence). This CDR3 comprises 15 residues. CDR3 protein: CASSSGQGNTGELFF. The CDR3 bases are TGTGCCAGCAGCTCGGGACAGGGAAACACCGGGGAGCTGTTTTTT.

The chain combines TRBV7-6 with TRBJ2-3; 7 nucleotides align to TRBD2. The germline gives CDR1 SGHVS, CDR2 FNYEAQ. The CDR3 totals 13 residues. With V trimmed by 5 bases and J by 10 bases, 9 bases remained unmatched. The DNA for the CDR3 is TGTGCCAGCAGCCCTACTAGCGCTGGGGCGCAGTATTTT. Protein: CASSPTSAGAQYF.

This chain uses TRBV9 with TRBJ1-5; D is perhaps TRBD1 (5 bases). The V and J ends lost 0 bases and 6 bases respectively, with 13 bases between them. Germline CDR1 and CDR2: SGDLS and YYNGEE. This CDR3 has 15 amino acids. The CDR3 DNA is TGTGCCAGCAGCGTAGATGGGGACTGGGCTCAGCCCCAGCATTTT. Encoded protein: CASSVDGDWAQPQHF.

The chain is built from TRBV6-5 and TRBJ2-1, with 12 bases that match TRBD2. This CDR3 is built from 16 residues. The V segment lost 2 bases and the J segment 6 bases; nucleotides outside the gene matches: 5. From germline, CDR1 is MNHEY and CDR2 SVGAGI. The CDR3, as DNA: TGTGCCAGCAGTTACCATGCTAGCGGGAGGGCCAATGAGCAGTTCTTC. Translated, it gives CASSYHASGRANEQFF.

The rearrangement uses TRBV28 and TRBJ2-4; weak D call: TRBD1 (5 bases). V dropped 6 bases and J dropped 4 bases, with 10 bases sitting between them. From germline, CDR1 is MDHEN and CDR2 SYDVKM. There are 13 residues in the CDR3. The CDR3 sequence is CASRGRQKNIQYF. The CDR3 nucleotides are TGTGCCAGCAGGGGCAGACAGAAAAACATTCAGTACTTC.

The chain uses TRBV7-9 and TRBJ1-2; D remains unclear. Trimming stripped 4 bases from V and 5 bases from J, with 14 bases between. CDR1 SEHNR and CDR2 FQNEAQ come from the germline V gene (reference sequence). The CDR3 extends over 14 amino acids. The CDR3 loop is CASSSTEKRYGYTF. CDR3 nucleotides: TGTGCCAGCAGCTCTACAGAGAAGAGATATGGCTACACCTTC.

The chain is built from TRBV7-2 and TRBJ1-5; tentative D call: TRBD1 (6 bases). CDR1 and CDR2 from the germline V gene are SGHTA and FQGNSA. The CDR3 runs to 12 residues. The germline V and J ends were trimmed by 2 bases and 9 bases, with 8 bases remaining between them. The CDR3 reads CASSLQGRPQHF. In DNA form, the CDR3 reads TGTGCCAGCAGCTTACAGGGGCGGCCCCAGCATTTT.

This chain joins TRBV5-6 and TRBJ2-3; 8 positions match TRBD2. The CDR3 covers 15 residues. From germline, CDR1 is SGHDT and CDR2 YYEEEE. V dropped 0 bases and J dropped 3; count of bases not matched to a gene: 3. DNA for the CDR3: TGTGCCAGCAGCTTGGCACTAGCGGCGACAGATACGCAGTATTTT. This codes for CASSLALAATDTQYF.

The gene calls are TRBV27 and TRBJ1-1, with D perhaps TRBD1 (5 bases). This CDR3 has 15 amino acids. The V and J ends lost 4 bases and 5 bases respectively, with 17 bases between them. Germline V CDR1 and CDR2: MNHEY, SMNVEV (reference sequence). This CDR3 is CASSSVQGRVTEAFF. CDR3 sequence (DNA): TGTGCCAGCAGTTCTGTTCAGGGAAGGGTGACTGAAGCTTTCTTT.

The chain combines TRBV5-1 with TRBJ2-1, with a weak D call TRBD2 (6 bases). Per germline, CDR1 SGHRS and CDR2 YFSETQ. This CDR3 has 13 amino acids. V gave up 4 bases and J gave up 6 bases, with 11 bases separating them. CDR3 loop: CASSMGTVNEQFF. CDR3 in DNA: TGCGCCAGCAGCATGGGGACTGTCAATGAGCAGTTCTTC.

The rearrangement uses TRBV2 and TRBJ1-1; 9 bases agree with TRBD1. CDR3 size: 15 residues. Trimming removed 8 bases from V and 3 bases from J; junction bases left unmatched: 10. CDR1 is SNHLY, CDR2 FYNNEI, per germline. CDR3 coding DNA: TGTGCCAGCGTGGGACAGGGCTATCCGTACACTGAAGCTTTCTTT. Translation: CASVGQGYPYTEAFF. Full variable domain (rest looked up from reference TRBV2 and TRBJ1-1): EPEVTQTPSHQVTQMGQEVILRCVPISNHLYFYWYRQILGQKVEFLVSFYNNEISEKSEIFDDQFSVERPDGSNFTLKIRSTKLEDSAMYFCASVGQGYPYTEAFFGQGTRLTVV.

This chain connects TRBV5-1 to TRBJ2-1, with TRBD2 identical over 7 bases. V trimming: 3 bases; J trimming: 3 bases; junction bases outside the gene matches: 0. The germline V gene encodes CDR1 SGHRS and CDR2 YFSETQ. This CDR3 comprises 13 residues. DNA for the CDR3: TGCGCCAGCAGCTGGGACTACTACAATGAGCAGTTCTTC. Translated: CASSWDYYNEQFF.

The gene calls are TRBV5-4 and TRBJ2-2; no definite D call. The ends were cut back, 2 bases at V and 4 bases at J, with 6 bases in the middle. Germline CDR1 is SGHNT and CDR2 is YYREEE (reference sequence). This CDR3 has 13 residues. In DNA form, the CDR3 reads TGTGCCAGCAGCTTCCCTACCACCGGGGAGCTGTTTTTT. As protein: CASSFPTTGELFF.

This chain uses TRBV5-6 with TRBJ1-2, with D unclear. This CDR3 has 13 amino acids. Germline CDR1 and CDR2: SGHDT and YYEEEE. The V end lost 0 bases, the J end lost 7 bases, and 10 bases lay between the germline ends. Written as DNA, the CDR3 is TGTGCCAGCAGCTTGGCCGGGGTTAGTGGCTACACCTTC. Translating it yields CASSLAGVSGYTF.

V and J are TRBV5-1 and TRBJ2-5; TRBD2 matches at 7 bases. The CDR3 is made up of 14 amino acids. The V segment lost 4 bases and the J segment 9 bases; nucleotides outside the gene matches: 12. Per germline, CDR1 SGHRS and CDR2 YFSETQ. CDR3 coding DNA: TGCGCCAGCAGCGCCATTCAGCGGGACTCGGCCCAGTACTTC. Its translation is CASSAIQRDSAQYF.

The chain couples TRBV7-2 to TRBJ1-5; maybe TRBD1 (5 bases). Trimming removed 2 bases from V and 2 bases from J, with 16 bases in between. CDR1 and CDR2 (germline): SGHTA, FQGNSA. This CDR3 is 17 amino acids long. The CDR3 sequence: CASSLIGARVGNQPQHF. The CDR3 DNA sequence: TGTGCCAGCAGCTTAATAGGGGCGCGCGTAGGCAATCAGCCCCAGCATTTT.

The chain has TRBV2 and TRBJ1-5, with 8 nucleotides matching TRBD1. Trimming at V came to 4 bases and at J to 7 bases, leaving 6 bases not matched to a gene. The CDR3 sequence is 14 residues long. CDR1 and CDR2 from the germline V gene are SNHLY and FYNNEI. The CDR3 coding sequence is TGTGCCAGCAGTGTATCGGACAGGGAGCAGCCCCAGCATTTT. Its protein is CASSVSDREQPQHF.

This clone appeared once. The rearrangement joins TRBV5-6 to TRBJ2-2; tentative D call: TRBD2 (6 bases). V was clipped by 2 bases and J by 2 bases, with 10 bases between them. The germline V gene has CDR1 SGHDT and CDR2 YYEEEE. The CDR3 consists of 15 residues. The CDR3 coding sequence is TGTGCCAGCAGCTTAGGAGGGTACAACACCGGGGAGCTGTTTTTT. Protein sequence: CASSLGGYNTGELFF.